This T cell receptor beta chain was captured in a study of T cell repertoires in cytomegalovirus infection. Study-wide context: CMV infection together with matching HLA type was indicated by public TCR beta signatures.

Germline-derived CDR1 and CDR2 are MDHEN and SYDVKM. Trimming took 6 bases from V and 8 from J; bases not matched to a gene: 10. The CDR3 runs to 16 residues. TCRdb fed the reads into MiXCR, producing one record per CDR3 protein. The sample has about 740,000 distinct CDR3 sequences; 35% to 45% are singletons. General study results and limits: Ex vivo, HLA-C-restricted CMV-specific TCR beta clonotypes prevailed over the rest of the response.

For this clonotype: Its specificity is unknown.

The sequenced sample was PBMCs. The rearrangement joins TRBV28 to TRBJ2-1; 13 nucleotides align to TRBD2. The origin of this receptor is a human donor in good health (CMV status not recorded). Some clones in this sample may be carry-over from other donors' samples. The CDR3 loop reads CASSLGLAGAVHEQFF. The CDR3 nucleotides are TGTGCCAGCAGCCTCGGACTAGCGGGAGCGGTACATGAGCAGTTCTTC.